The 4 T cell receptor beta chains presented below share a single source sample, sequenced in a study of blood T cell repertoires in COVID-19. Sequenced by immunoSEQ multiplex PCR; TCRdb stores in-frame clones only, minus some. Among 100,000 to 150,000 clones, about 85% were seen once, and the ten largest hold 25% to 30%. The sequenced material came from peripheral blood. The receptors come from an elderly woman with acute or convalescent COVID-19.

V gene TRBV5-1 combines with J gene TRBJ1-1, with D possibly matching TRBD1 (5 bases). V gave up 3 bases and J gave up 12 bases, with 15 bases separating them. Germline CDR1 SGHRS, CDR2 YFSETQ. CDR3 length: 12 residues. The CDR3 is CASSSDNRYTFF. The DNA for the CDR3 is TGCGCCAGCAGCTCGGACAATCGGTATACTTTCTTT.

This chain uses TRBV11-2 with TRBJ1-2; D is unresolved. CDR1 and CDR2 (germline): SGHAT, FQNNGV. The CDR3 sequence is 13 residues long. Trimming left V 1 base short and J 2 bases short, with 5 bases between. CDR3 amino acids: CASSLARNYGYTF. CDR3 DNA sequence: TGTGCCAGCAGCTTAGCCAGGAACTATGGCTACACCTTC.

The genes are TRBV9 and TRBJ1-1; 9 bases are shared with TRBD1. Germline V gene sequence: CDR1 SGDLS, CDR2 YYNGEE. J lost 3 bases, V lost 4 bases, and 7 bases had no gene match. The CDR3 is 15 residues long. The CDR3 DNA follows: TGTGCCAGCAGCCCCCGGGACAGGGAGGACACTGAAGCTTTCTTT. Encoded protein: CASSPRDREDTEAFF. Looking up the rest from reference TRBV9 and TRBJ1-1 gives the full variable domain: DSGVTQTPKHLITATGQRVTLRCSPRSGDLSVYWYQQSLDQGLQFLIQYYNGEERAKGNILERFSAQQFPDLHSELNLSSLELGDSALYFCASSPRDREDTEAFFGQGTRLTVV.

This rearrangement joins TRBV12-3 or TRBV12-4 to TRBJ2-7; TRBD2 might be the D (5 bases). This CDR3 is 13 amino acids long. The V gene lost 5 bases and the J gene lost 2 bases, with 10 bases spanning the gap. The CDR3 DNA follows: TGTGCCAGCAGTCACGACGGGGCCTACGAGCAGTACGTC. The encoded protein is CASSHDGAYEQYV.